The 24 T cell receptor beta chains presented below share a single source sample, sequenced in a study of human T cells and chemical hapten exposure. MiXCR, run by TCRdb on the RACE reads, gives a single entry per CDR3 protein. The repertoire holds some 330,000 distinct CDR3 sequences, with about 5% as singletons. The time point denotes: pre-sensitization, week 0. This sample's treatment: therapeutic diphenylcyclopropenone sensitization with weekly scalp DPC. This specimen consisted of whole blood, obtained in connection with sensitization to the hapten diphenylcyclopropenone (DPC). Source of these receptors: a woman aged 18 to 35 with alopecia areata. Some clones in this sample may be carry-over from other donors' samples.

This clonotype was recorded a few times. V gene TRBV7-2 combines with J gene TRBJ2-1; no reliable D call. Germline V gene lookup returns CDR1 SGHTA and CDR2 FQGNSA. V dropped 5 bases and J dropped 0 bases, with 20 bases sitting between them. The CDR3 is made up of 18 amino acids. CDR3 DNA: TGTGCCAGCAGCCGCCGATCCCAGTCCCAAGTCTCCTACAATGAGCAGTTCTTC. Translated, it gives CASSRRSQSQVSYNEQFF.

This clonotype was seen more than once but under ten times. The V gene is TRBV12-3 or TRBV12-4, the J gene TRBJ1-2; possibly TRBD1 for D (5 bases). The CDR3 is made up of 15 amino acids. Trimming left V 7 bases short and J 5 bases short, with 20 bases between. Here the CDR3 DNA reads TGTGCCAGCACCACCCGGAGGGGAGGGATATATGGCTACACCTTC. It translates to CASTTRRGGIYGYTF.

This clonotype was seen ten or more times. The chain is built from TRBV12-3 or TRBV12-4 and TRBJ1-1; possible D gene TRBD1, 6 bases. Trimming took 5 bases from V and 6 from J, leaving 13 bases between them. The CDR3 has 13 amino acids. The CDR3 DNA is TGTGCCAGCAGTCTCCTGACAGGAGCTGAAGCTTTCTTT. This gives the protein CASSLLTGAEAFF.

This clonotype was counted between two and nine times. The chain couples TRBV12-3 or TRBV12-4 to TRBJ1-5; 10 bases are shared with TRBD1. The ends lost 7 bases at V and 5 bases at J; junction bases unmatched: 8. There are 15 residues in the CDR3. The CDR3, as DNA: TGTGCCAGCAAACAACCGGGACAGGGGCATCAGCCCCAGCATTTT. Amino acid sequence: CASKQPGQGHQPQHF.

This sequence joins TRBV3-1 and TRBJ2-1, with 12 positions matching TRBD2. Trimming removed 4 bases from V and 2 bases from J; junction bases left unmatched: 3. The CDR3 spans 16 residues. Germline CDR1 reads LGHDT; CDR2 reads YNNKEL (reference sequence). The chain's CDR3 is CASSRRLAGAYNEQFF. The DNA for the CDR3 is TGTGCCAGCAGCCGCCGACTAGCGGGGGCCTACAATGAGCAGTTCTTC.

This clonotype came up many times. The CDR3 DNA is TGTGCCAGCAGCTTGTGGCGTGAGATAGACATTCAGTACTTC. This encodes CASSLWREIDIQYF. The rearrangement joins TRBV5-5 to TRBJ2-4; D gene ambiguous. V was clipped by 1 base and J by 8 bases, with 13 bases between them. The CDR3 has 14 residues. Germline V CDR1 and CDR2: SGHKS, YYEKEE (reference sequence).

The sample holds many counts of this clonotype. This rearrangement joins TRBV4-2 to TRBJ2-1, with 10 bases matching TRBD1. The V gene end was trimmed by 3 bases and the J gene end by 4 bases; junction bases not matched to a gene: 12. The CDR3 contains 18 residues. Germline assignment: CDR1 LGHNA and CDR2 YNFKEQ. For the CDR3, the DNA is TGTGCCAGCAGCCAGAAGAGGGGGGACAGGGGCCCTTACAATGAGCAGTTCTTC. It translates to CASSQKRGDRGPYNEQFF.

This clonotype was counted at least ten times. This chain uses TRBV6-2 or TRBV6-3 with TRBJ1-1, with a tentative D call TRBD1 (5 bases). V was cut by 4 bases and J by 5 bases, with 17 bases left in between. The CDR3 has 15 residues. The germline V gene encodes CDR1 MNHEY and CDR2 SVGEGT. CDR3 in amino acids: CASSFVRGRRTEAFF. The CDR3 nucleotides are TGTGCCAGCAGTTTTGTGAGGGGACGAAGGACTGAAGCTTTCTTT.

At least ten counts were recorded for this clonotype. The CDR3 region has the DNA TGTGCCAGCAGTTATCCAGAGGAGCAGCAGTTCTTC. As protein: CASSYPEEQQFF. The chain employs TRBV6-2 or TRBV6-3 and TRBJ2-1; D gene uncertain. Trimming removed 3 bases from V and 11 bases from J, with 11 bases in between. Per the germline V gene, CDR1 is MNHEY and CDR2 is SVGEGT. CDR3 length equals 12 residues.

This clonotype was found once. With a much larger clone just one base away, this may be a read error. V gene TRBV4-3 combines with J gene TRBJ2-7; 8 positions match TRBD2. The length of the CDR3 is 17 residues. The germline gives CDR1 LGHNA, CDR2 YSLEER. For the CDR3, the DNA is TGCGCCAGCAGCCAAGATCAAGCGGGGGAAAAGGATCCCGAGCGGTACTTC. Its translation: CASSQDQAGEKDPERYF.

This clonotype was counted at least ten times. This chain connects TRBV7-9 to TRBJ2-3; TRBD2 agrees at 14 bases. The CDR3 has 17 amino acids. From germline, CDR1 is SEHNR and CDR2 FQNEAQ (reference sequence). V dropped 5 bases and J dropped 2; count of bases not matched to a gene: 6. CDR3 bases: TGTGCCAGCAGCCCGGGACTAGCGGGGGCCGTCACAGATACGCAGTATTTT. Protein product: CASSPGLAGAVTDTQYF.

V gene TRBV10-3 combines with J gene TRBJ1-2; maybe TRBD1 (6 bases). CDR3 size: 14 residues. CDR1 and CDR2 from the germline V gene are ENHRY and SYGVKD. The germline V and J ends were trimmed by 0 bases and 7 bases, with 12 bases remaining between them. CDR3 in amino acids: CAISESGASRGYTF. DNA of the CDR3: TGTGCCATCAGTGAGTCGGGGGCTAGTCGTGGCTACACCTTC.

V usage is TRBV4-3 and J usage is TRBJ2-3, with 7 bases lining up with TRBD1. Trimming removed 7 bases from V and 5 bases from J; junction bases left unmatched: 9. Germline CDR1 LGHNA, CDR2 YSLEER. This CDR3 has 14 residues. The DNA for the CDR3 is TGCGCCAGCACCCTGAAGGGGGCAGAAGATACGCAGTATTTT. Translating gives CASTLKGAEDTQYF.

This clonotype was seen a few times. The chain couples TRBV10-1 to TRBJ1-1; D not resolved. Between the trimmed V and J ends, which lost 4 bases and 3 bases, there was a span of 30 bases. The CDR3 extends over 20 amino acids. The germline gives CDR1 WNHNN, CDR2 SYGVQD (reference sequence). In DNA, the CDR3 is TGCGCCAGCAGTGCGTTCTGGGGTCCACCTTGGAGAATGGTATACACTGAAGCTTTCTTT. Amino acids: CASSAFWGPPWRMVYTEAFF.

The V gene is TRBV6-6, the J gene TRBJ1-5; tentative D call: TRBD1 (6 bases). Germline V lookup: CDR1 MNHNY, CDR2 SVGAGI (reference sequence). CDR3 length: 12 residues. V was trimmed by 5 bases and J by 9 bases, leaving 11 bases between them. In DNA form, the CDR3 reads TGTGCCAGCAGTGCACAGGGAGTGCCCCAGCATTTT. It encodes CASSAQGVPQHF.

CDR3 coding DNA: TGTGCCAGCAGCACAGGTACTACCGCTCCTTACGAGCAGTACTTC. This translates into CASSTGTTAPYEQYF. This chain uses TRBV7-9 with TRBJ2-7; possible D gene TRBD1, 5 bases. The V gene lost 5 bases and the J gene lost 4 bases, with 18 bases spanning the gap. Germline values: CDR1 SEHNR, CDR2 FQNEAQ (reference sequence). This CDR3 comprises 15 residues.

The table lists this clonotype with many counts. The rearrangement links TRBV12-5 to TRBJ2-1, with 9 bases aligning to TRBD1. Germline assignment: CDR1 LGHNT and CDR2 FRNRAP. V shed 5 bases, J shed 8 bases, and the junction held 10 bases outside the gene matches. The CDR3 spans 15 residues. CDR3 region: CASGLGTGPRDEQFF. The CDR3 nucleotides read TGTGCTAGTGGTCTAGGGACAGGGCCCCGGGATGAGCAGTTCTTC.

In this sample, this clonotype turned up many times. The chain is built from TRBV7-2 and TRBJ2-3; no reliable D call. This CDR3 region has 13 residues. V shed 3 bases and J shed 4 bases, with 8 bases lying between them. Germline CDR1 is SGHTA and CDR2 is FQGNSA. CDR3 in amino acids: CASSFLEPDTQYF. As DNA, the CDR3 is TGTGCCAGCAGCTTTTTGGAGCCAGATACGCAGTATTTT.

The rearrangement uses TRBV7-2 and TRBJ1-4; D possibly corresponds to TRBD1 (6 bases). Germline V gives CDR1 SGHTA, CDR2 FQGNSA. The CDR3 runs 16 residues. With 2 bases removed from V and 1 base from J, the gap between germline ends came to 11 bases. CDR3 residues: CASSLRGALTNEKLFF. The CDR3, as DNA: TGTGCCAGCAGCTTAAGGGGGGCGTTAACTAATGAAAAACTGTTTTTT.

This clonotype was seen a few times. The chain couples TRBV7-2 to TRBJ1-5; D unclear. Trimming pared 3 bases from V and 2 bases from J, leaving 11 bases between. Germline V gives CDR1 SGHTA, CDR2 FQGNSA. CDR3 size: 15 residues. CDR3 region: CASSLVWGGNQPQHF. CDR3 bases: TGTGCCAGCAGCTTGGTGTGGGGAGGCAATCAGCCCCAGCATTTT.

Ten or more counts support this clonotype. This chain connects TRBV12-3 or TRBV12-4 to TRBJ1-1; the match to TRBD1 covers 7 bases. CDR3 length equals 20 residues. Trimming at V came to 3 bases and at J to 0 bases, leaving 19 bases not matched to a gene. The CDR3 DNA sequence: TGTGCCAGCAGTTTCGGGGGGAGGGGGCTCAGAAACCCTATGAACACTGAAGCTTTCTTT. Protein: CASSFGGRGLRNPMNTEAFF.

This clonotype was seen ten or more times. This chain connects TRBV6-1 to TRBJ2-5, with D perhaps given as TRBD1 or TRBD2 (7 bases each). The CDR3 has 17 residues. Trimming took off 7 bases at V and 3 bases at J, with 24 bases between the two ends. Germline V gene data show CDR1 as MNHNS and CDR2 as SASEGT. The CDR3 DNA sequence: TGTGCCAGCACTCCCAGGGGGGGGGCCCCGCCAGAAGAGACCCAGTACTTC. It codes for CASTPRGGAPPEETQYF.

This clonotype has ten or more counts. The CDR3 here is CASSYSSGVSNQPQHF. CDR3 nucleotides: TGTGCCAGCAGTTACTCGAGTGGGGTTAGCAATCAGCCCCAGCATTTT. The chain employs TRBV6-6 and TRBJ1-5, with D hard to call. Germline values: CDR1 MNHNY, CDR2 SVGAGI (reference sequence). Trimming removed 0 bases at V and 0 bases at J, with 9 bases between. The CDR3 is made up of 16 amino acids.

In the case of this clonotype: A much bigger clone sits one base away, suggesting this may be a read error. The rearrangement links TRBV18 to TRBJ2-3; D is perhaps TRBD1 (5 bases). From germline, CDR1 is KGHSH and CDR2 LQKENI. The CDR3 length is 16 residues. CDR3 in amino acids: CGSSPERQLSTDTQYF. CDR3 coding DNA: TGTGGCAGCTCACCTGAAAGACAGCTTAGCACAGATACGCAGTATTTT.